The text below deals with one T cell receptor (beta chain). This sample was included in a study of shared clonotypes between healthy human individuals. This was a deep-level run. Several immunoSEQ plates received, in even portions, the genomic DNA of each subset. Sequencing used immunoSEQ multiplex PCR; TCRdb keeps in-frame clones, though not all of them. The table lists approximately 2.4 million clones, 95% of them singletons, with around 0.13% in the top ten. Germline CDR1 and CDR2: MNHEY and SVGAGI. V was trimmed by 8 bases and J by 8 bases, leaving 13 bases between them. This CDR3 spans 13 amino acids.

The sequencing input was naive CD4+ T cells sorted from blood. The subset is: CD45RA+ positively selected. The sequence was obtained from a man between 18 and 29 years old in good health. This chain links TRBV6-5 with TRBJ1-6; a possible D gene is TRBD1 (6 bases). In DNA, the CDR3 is TGTGCCAGCGGGGGCGGGTTATATTCACCCCTCCACTTT. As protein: CASGGGLYSPLHF.